This is a list of T cell receptor beta chains from one sample in a study of CD4 T cells in relation to SARS-CoV-2 and coronaviruses. Their specific antigens are unknown. Some clones are missing from TCRdb's copy, which holds only in-frame ones; the method was immunoSEQ multiplex PCR. The table includes 25,000 to 30,000 clones, 74% detected once. Sequencing input: CD4+ T cells from PBMCs, cultured in vitro. All receptors come from a human donor in good health. Each CDR3 is given with its conserved first and last residue. Expanded clones get a size class; other rows say once, few or many, or leave the size out.

J: TRBJ1-1
size: NA
V: TRBV9
CDR3: CASSALAGNTEAFF

J: TRBJ2-7
size: NA
V: TRBV4-2
CDR3: CASSQATSGTSISYEQYF

J: TRBJ2-1
size: NA
V: TRBV6-5
CDR3: CASSTRGGGTNEQFF

J: TRBJ1-1
size: NA
V: TRBV7-9
CDR3: CASSKLHGTGSAFF

J: TRBJ2-7
size: NA
V: TRBV28
CDR3: CASNGDPSYEQYF

J: TRBJ2-3
size: NA
V: TRBV6-6
CDR3: CASQRGAENTQYF

J: TRBJ2-5
size: NA
V: TRBV2
CDR3: CASRSGSAGGDQETQYF

J: TRBJ1-5
size: NA
V: TRBV2
CDR3: CASSEGVPGNQPQHF

J: TRBJ1-1
size: NA
V: TRBV4-1
CDR3: CASSQRGSGGAEAFF

J: TRBJ2-6
size: NA
V: TRBV5-8
CDR3: CASSFGGAGANVLTF

J: TRBJ2-2
size: few
V: TRBV28
CDR3: CASTANTGELFF

J: TRBJ2-1
size: NA
V: TRBV28
CDR3: CASSLFGQGMNNEQFF

J: TRBJ2-2
size: few
V: TRBV27
CDR3: CASRRGGRGGELFF

J: TRBJ2-3
size: NA
V: TRBV6-2/TRBV6-3
CDR3: CASSYPLAGLGTDTQYF

J: TRBJ1-1
size: NA
V: TRBV3-1/TRBV3-2
CDR3: CASSPSGRTLFF

J: TRBJ2-3
size: NA
V: TRBV6-2/TRBV6-3
CDR3: CASSSRDRAIDTQYF

J: TRBJ1-3
size: NA
V: TRBV7-2
CDR3: CASSFGGLGNTIYF

J: TRBJ2-5
size: NA
V: TRBV3-1/TRBV3-2
CDR3: CASSQDYGTETQYF

J: TRBJ1-2
size: once
V: TRBV12-3/TRBV12-4
CDR3: CASSLMQAAGYTF

J: TRBJ2-1
size: NA
V: TRBV6-2/TRBV6-3
CDR3: CASSRSNNEQFF

J: TRBJ1-2
size: NA
V: TRBV4-3
CDR3: CASSQVDRGANYGYTF

J: TRBJ2-7
size: NA
V: TRBV6-5
CDR3: CASSSPLEQYF

J: TRBJ1-5
size: NA
V: TRBV7-2
CDR3: CASSSQGGDQPQHF

J: TRBJ2-1
size: once
V: TRBV7-2
CDR3: CASSLGPVVAYNEQFF

J: TRBJ2-5
size: NA
V: TRBV12-3/TRBV12-4
CDR3: CASRGPGETQYF

J: TRBJ2-1
size: few
V: TRBV6-5
CDR3: CASSYSGQGYNEQFF

J: TRBJ1-2
size: NA
V: TRBV3-1/TRBV3-2
CDR3: CASSQGTRGGYTF

J: TRBJ2-2
size: NA
V: TRBV7-9
CDR3: CASSSRQGRDGELFF

J: TRBJ2-7
size: NA
V: TRBV28
CDR3: CASSLWDKEQYF

J: TRBJ2-1
size: NA
V: TRBV4-3
CDR3: CASSRAPDRLYNEQFF

J: TRBJ2-7
size: NA
V: TRBV27
CDR3: CASSLNPGLAGDEQYF

J: TRBJ2-1
size: NA
V: TRBV5-5
CDR3: CASSLVVGQGNNEQFF

J: TRBJ2-6
size: NA
V: TRBV3-1/TRBV3-2
CDR3: CASSQRVSGANVLTF

J: TRBJ1-4
size: NA
V: TRBV30
CDR3: CAGSVGGPNEKLFF

J: TRBJ1-5
size: NA
V: TRBV6-5
CDR3: CASRRAGENNQPQHF

J: TRBJ2-7
size: NA
V: TRBV5-4
CDR3: CASSTDGREQYF

J: TRBJ2-7
size: NA
V: TRBV4-1
CDR3: CASSPGPATGGYEQYF

J: TRBJ1-4
size: NA
V: TRBV3-1/TRBV3-2
CDR3: CASSLGTPGSEKLFF

J: TRBJ1-3
size: few
V: TRBV2
CDR3: CASSEGGNTIYF

J: TRBJ2-7
size: NA
V: TRBV5-1
CDR3: CASSLGQGADEQYF

J: TRBJ1-2
size: NA
V: TRBV7-2
CDR3: CASSVTGTGDYGYTF

J: TRBJ1-1
size: once
V: TRBV10-3
CDR3: CAIKPQDRAEAFF

J: TRBJ2-3
size: NA
V: TRBV3-1/TRBV3-2
CDR3: CASSPRRTDPDTQYF

J: TRBJ1-1
size: few
V: TRBV18
CDR3: CASSSQGQEGTEAFF